The entry below describes one TCR beta chain. What it recognizes is unknown. The source of the sample is a study of identical twins. Study findings and constraints: There was more out-of-frame TCR alpha sharing in monozygotic twins than models estimated. The study found weaker excess twin sharing in beta out-of-frame sequences.

CDR3 size: 12 residues. The V and J ends lost 3 bases and 7 bases, in that order; junction bases with no gene match: 0. From germline, CDR1 is SGHTA and CDR2 FQGNSA. MiXCR was run by TCRdb on the 5' RACE reads, yielding one entry per CDR3 protein. Of about 1.7 million distinct CDR3 sequences in the sample, under 35% were seen once. Only healthy Caucasians were enrolled as donors. This chain connects TRBV7-2 to TRBJ1-1, with 9 bases matching TRBD1. What was sequenced was cord blood. This clonotype originated in a newborn girl in good health. For the CDR3, the DNA is TGTGCCAGCAGCTTGGACAGGGGTGAAGCTTTCTTT. Translated: CASSLDRGEAFF.